The sequence of this T cell receptor (beta chain) was determined in a study of beta chain features in type 1 diabetes. Trimming took off 1 base at V and 0 bases at J, with 13 bases between the two ends. The CDR3 length is 17 residues. Germline V CDR1 and CDR2: SGHTA, FQGNSA. This clone showed up just a few times. Antigen specificity is unknown. Whole-study results and caveats: Equally in patients and controls, shorter templates might have been favored by PCR.

Every isolated RNA sample was fully reverse transcribed, so sequencing captured expressed TCRB transcripts. TCRdb's table, derived via immunoSEQ multiplex PCR, lists solely in-frame clones and lacks some. The data contain hundreds of thousands of clones, 9.6% of them singletons. The receptor comes from a young woman in good health. The chain carries TRBV7-2 and TRBJ2-1; no clear D gene. The source material was naive CD4+ T cells from blood. CDR3 sequence reads: CASSLGWRKSSYNEQFF. CDR3 coding DNA: TGTGCCAGCAGCTTAGGGTGGCGGAAAAGCTCCTACAATGAGCAGTTCTTC.